This passage covers 24 T cell receptor beta chains from one sample sequenced in a study of blood T cell repertoires in COVID-19. Clones were read by immunoSEQ multiplex PCR, and TCRdb kept only the in-frame ones, dropping some. Of about 220,000 clones in the sample, roughly four fifths were seen once. Sequences were obtained from peripheral blood. These receptor sequences come from a woman aged 35 to 49 with active or convalescent COVID-19.

The V and J genes are TRBV6-5 and TRBJ2-7, with 7 positions matching TRBD1. Germline V CDR1 and CDR2: MNHEY, SVGAGI. The CDR3 runs to 12 residues. Losses at the gene ends were 9 bases for V and 5 bases for J; bases not matched to a gene: 7. CDR3 protein: CASFDRDNEQYF. DNA of the CDR3: TGTGCCAGTTTTGACAGGGACAACGAGCAGTACTTC.

V usage is TRBV12-3 or TRBV12-4 and J usage is TRBJ1-5; TRBD1 matches 7 bases. The CDR3 is made up of 13 amino acids. After removal of 7 bases from V and 7 bases from J, the junction contained 7 bases not matched to a gene. The CDR3 region is CASTQNRGQPQHF. In DNA, the CDR3 is TGTGCCAGCACCCAAAACAGGGGACAGCCCCAGCATTTT.

The V gene is TRBV7-8, the J gene TRBJ1-3, with 8 bases matching TRBD1. The germline V gene has CDR1 SGHVS and CDR2 FQNEAQ. The V and J ends lost 6 bases and 8 bases, in that order; junction bases with no gene match: 18. This CDR3 contains 17 residues. The CDR3 here is CASSLRGTGFPKHTIYF. CDR3 bases: TGTGCCAGCAGTTTGCGGGGGACAGGCTTCCCGAAACACACCATATATTTT.

The chain carries TRBV30 and TRBJ1-2; TRBD1 aligns across 12 bases. Losses at the gene ends were 8 bases for V and 1 base for J; bases not matched to a gene: 5. The CDR3 consists of 14 residues. The V gene's germline CDR1 is GTSNPN and CDR2 SVGIG (reference sequence). CDR3 nucleotides: TGTGCCGGGACAGGGGGCTGGGGTAACTATGGCTACACCTTC. Its protein is CAGTGGWGNYGYTF. The whole variable domain, remainder taken from reference TRBV30 and TRBJ1-2, is SQTIHQWPATLVQPVGSPLSLECTVEGTSNPNLYWYRQAAGRGLQLLFYSVGIGQISSEVPQNLSASRPQDRQFILSSKKLLLSDSGFYLCAGTGGWGNYGYTFGSGTRLTVV.

This chain joins TRBV30 and TRBJ2-3; D might be TRBD2 (6 bases). Germline values: CDR1 GTSNPN, CDR2 SVGIG (reference sequence). V shed 5 bases and J shed 0 bases, with 15 bases lying between them. The CDR3 consists of 15 residues. The CDR3 DNA is TGTGCCTGGGAAGGAGGGAGAACTAGCACAGATACGCAGTATTTT. Translation: CAWEGGRTSTDTQYF. The full variable domain, with the rest looked up from reference TRBV30 and TRBJ2-3, is SQTIHQWPATLVQPVGSPLSLECTVEGTSNPNLYWYRQAAGRGLQLLFYSVGIGQISSEVPQNLSASRPQDRQFILSSKKLLLSDSGFYLCAWEGGRTSTDTQYFGPGTRLTVL.

J is TRBJ1-4 and V is TRBV2; D gene uncertain. Per germline, CDR1 SNHLY and CDR2 FYNNEI. There are 13 residues in the CDR3. Trimming removed 7 bases at V and 8 bases at J, with 14 bases between. The CDR3 loop is CASTDLEPEKLFF. CDR3 nucleotides: TGTGCCAGCACCGACTTGGAACCCGAAAAACTGTTTTTT.

This clone was detected only once. This chain links TRBV27 with TRBJ1-1; possibly TRBD1 for D (5 bases). CDR1 and CDR2 from the germline V gene are MNHEY and SMNVEV (reference sequence). The V end lost 2 bases, the J end lost 8 bases, and 12 bases lay between the germline ends. The CDR3 runs 13 residues. The CDR3 region has the DNA TGTGCCAGCAGTTTAGGGGCCTGGACCGAAGCTTTCTTT. Translation gives CASSLGAWTEAFF.

This clone was found once. The V and J genes are TRBV11-2 and TRBJ2-7, with 7 nucleotides matching TRBD1. Losses at the gene ends were 5 bases for V and 3 bases for J; bases not matched to a gene: 10. CDR1 SGHAT and CDR2 FQNNGV come from the germline V gene. CDR3 length: 15 amino acids. DNA of the CDR3: TGTGCCAGCAGCCTCCGAACAGGGGCGGGCTACGAGCAGTACTTC. Translating gives CASSLRTGAGYEQYF.

The chain joins TRBV7-8 to TRBJ2-7, with D possibly being TRBD2 (7 bases). Germline loops: CDR1 SGHVS, CDR2 FQNEAQ. CDR3 length: 16 amino acids. Trimming removed 6 bases at V and 1 base at J, with 19 bases between. CDR3 protein: CASRLRGGEGSYEQYF. The CDR3 nucleotides read TGTGCCAGCAGATTAAGGGGGGGCGAGGGTTCCTACGAGCAGTACTTC.

Here the CDR3 DNA reads TGTGCCAGCAGTTCCGGGGGGCCCTCGAACACCGGGGAGCTGTTTTTT. It encodes CASSSGGPSNTGELFF. The rearrangement links TRBV5-4 to TRBJ2-2; D may be TRBD2 (7 bases). The germline V and J ends were trimmed by 5 bases and 0 bases, with 14 bases remaining between them. Germline V gene sequence: CDR1 SGHNT, CDR2 YYREEE (reference sequence). The CDR3 covers 16 residues.

DNA of the CDR3: TGTGCCAGCTCAACCCAGGGAAAAGATACGCAGTATTTT. Amino acid sequence: CASSTQGKDTQYF. J is TRBJ2-3 and V is TRBV18; D possibly corresponds to TRBD1 (5 bases). Germline-derived CDR1 and CDR2 are KGHSH and LQKENI. The CDR3 is 13 residues long. The ends were cut back, 5 bases at V and 5 bases at J, with 11 bases in the middle.

V usage is TRBV4-2 and J usage is TRBJ2-3; 11 nucleotides line up with TRBD2. The CDR3 runs to 16 residues. The junction had 10 bases not matched to a gene; V was cut back by 5 bases and J by 6 bases. Germline lookup yields CDR1 LGHNA and CDR2 YNFKEQ. CDR3 protein: CASSYVNSGGADTQYF. The CDR3, as DNA: TGTGCCAGCAGCTACGTCAATAGCGGGGGGGCCGATACGCAGTATTTT.

The rearrangement joins TRBV12-2 to TRBJ1-1; whether TRBD1, the table's D call, matches the DNA was not checked. TRBV12-2 is an annotated pseudogene. CDR3 length: 15 residues. The DNA of the CDR3 is TGTGCAAGTCGCTTAGCGGGACAGGGTTACACTGAAGCTTTCTTT. It translates to CASRLAGQGYTEAFF.

J is TRBJ2-5 and V is TRBV5-6; 9 nucleotides match TRBD1. Germline-derived CDR1 and CDR2 are SGHDT and YYEEEE. The CDR3 contains 15 residues. Trimming removed 4 bases from V and 4 bases from J; junction bases left unmatched: 8. In DNA form, the CDR3 reads TGTGCCAGCAGCCAGAACAGGGGGCGCAGAGAGACCCAGTACTTC. Protein sequence: CASSQNRGRRETQYF.

This chain uses TRBV7-8 with TRBJ2-3; 10 bases align to TRBD1. Germline V gene data show CDR1 as SGHVS and CDR2 as FQNEAQ. The ends lost 6 bases at V and 2 bases at J; junction bases unmatched: 8. The CDR3 runs to 16 residues. The CDR3 protein is CASSRQGALPTDTQYF. In nucleotides, the CDR3 is TGTGCCAGCAGTCGACAGGGGGCACTTCCCACAGATACGCAGTATTTT. Looking up the rest from reference TRBV7-8 and TRBJ2-3 gives the full variable domain: GAGVSQSPRYKVAKRGQDVALRCDPISGHVSLFWYQQALGQGPEFLTYFQNEAQLDKSGLPSDRFFAERPEGSVSTLKIQRTQQEDSAVYLCASSRQGALPTDTQYFGPGTRLTVL.

This clone came up once. The chain is built from TRBV11-2 and TRBJ1-2; D gene ambiguous. Per germline, CDR1 SGHAT and CDR2 FQNNGV. This CDR3 is 14 amino acids long. V lost 1 base, J lost 3 bases, and 9 bases lay in between. As DNA, the CDR3 is TGTGCCAGCAGCTTAGCCCGGCAGGACTATGGCTACACCTTC. It codes for CASSLARQDYGYTF.

The chain joins TRBV6-2 or TRBV6-3 to TRBJ2-1, with 10 positions matching TRBD2. Germline assignment: CDR1 MNHEY and CDR2 SVGEGT. V trimming: 7 bases; J trimming: 5 bases; junction bases outside the gene matches: 11. This CDR3 is 16 amino acids long. The CDR3 protein is CASTPTLAGAHNEQFF. CDR3 coding DNA: TGTGCCAGCACCCCGACGCTAGCGGGGGCCCACAATGAGCAGTTCTTC.

The chain uses TRBV3-1 (or the pseudogene TRBV3-2) and TRBJ1-1; D perhaps matches TRBD1 (5 bases). Germline CDR1 is LGHDT and CDR2 is YNNKEL (reference sequence). V gave up 2 bases and J gave up 6 bases, with 16 bases separating them. CDR3 length equals 15 residues. CDR3 DNA sequence: TGTGCCAGCAGCCAATTAAACAGGATAGACGCTGAAGCTTTCTTT. This translates into CASSQLNRIDAEAFF.

CDR3 residues: CASSPGVQETQYF. The CDR3 DNA sequence: TGTGCCAGCAGTCCCGGGGTCCAAGAGACCCAGTACTTC. J is TRBJ2-5 and V is TRBV25-1, with D perhaps matching TRBD2 (5 bases). The CDR3 has 13 residues. Per germline, CDR1 MGHDK and CDR2 SYGVNS. V was trimmed by 5 bases and J by 1 base, leaving 8 bases between them.

V gene TRBV24-1 combines with J gene TRBJ1-4, with D possibly TRBD1 on 6 matching bases. Trimming removed 5 bases from V and 5 bases from J, with 8 bases in between. Germline assignment: CDR1 KGHDR and CDR2 SFDVKD. The CDR3 runs 13 residues. CDR3 coding DNA: TGTGCCACCAGTGGGCAGGGGAATGAAAAACTGTTTTTT. It specifies CATSGQGNEKLFF.

This chain uses TRBV2 with TRBJ2-7; D may be TRBD1 (6 bases). CDR3 size: 14 residues. Germline CDR1 reads SNHLY; CDR2 reads FYNNEI. The ends were cut back, 4 bases at V and 3 bases at J, with 13 bases in the middle. DNA of the CDR3: TGTGCCAGCAGTGTACAGGGTCTACGCTACGAGCAGTACTTC. Translating gives CASSVQGLRYEQYF.

This clone has more than one count but fewer than ten. The chain employs TRBV27 and TRBJ2-7; D may be TRBD1 (6 bases). This CDR3 region has 15 residues. V was clipped by 6 bases and J by 0 bases, with 15 bases between them. Germline CDR1 and CDR2: MNHEY and SMNVEV (reference sequence). The CDR3 here is CASSSPDRRSYEQYF. CDR3 nucleotides: TGTGCCAGCAGCTCACCCGACAGGCGCTCCTACGAGCAGTACTTC.

V usage is TRBV27 and J usage is TRBJ1-2, with D perhaps matching TRBD1 (5 bases). This CDR3 has 14 amino acids. Germline-derived CDR1 and CDR2 are MNHEY and SMNVEV (reference sequence). Trimming left V 5 bases short and J 0 bases short, with 10 bases between. In DNA, the CDR3 is TGTGCCAGCAGTGCCCAGACAGCTAACTATGGCTACACCTTC. Translating it yields CASSAQTANYGYTF.

The chain links TRBV30 to TRBJ1-6; no clear D gene. The CDR3 consists of 15 residues. Germline CDR1 GTSNPN, CDR2 SVGIG (reference sequence). Trimming pared 2 bases from V and 0 bases from J, leaving 8 bases between. This chain's CDR3 is CAWSRLRSYNSPLHF. The CDR3 region has the DNA TGTGCCTGGAGTAGACTCCGCTCCTATAATTCACCCCTCCACTTT.